The 22 T cell receptor beta chains reported below all come from one sample, sequenced in a study of blood T cells in healthy people across ages. A sample-barcoded 5' primer and a J-beta primer mix were used in a second PCR of about 7 to 12 cycles. MiXCR was run by TCRdb on the 5' RACE reads, yielding one entry per CDR3 protein. The table includes roughly 800,000 distinct CDR3 sequences, about 55% detected once. The sequenced sample was blood. These receptors all stem from a man older than 75 in good health.

The chain combines TRBV9 with TRBJ2-1; 8 bases align to TRBD2. Germline V lookup: CDR1 SGDLS, CDR2 YYNGEE. The CDR3 spans 16 residues. The V gene end was trimmed by 0 bases and the J gene end by 3 bases; junction bases not matched to a gene: 5. CDR3 in amino acids: CASSVAGSGVYNEQFF. CDR3 DNA: TGTGCCAGCAGCGTAGCCGGTAGCGGGGTCTACAATGAGCAGTTCTTC.

The chain is built from TRBV3-1 and TRBJ2-4; TRBD2 aligns across 9 bases. The J call may be faulty, since TRBJ2-7 better matches the DNA end. This CDR3 comprises 15 residues. Looked up from germline, CDR1 is LGHDT and CDR2 is YNNKEL (reference sequence). DNA for the CDR3: TGTGCCAGCAGCCAAGTGGGACTAGCTGTCAACGAGCAGTACTTC. Translated, it gives CASSQVGLAVNEQYF.

The rearrangement joins TRBV11-3 to TRBJ2-5, with 13 positions matching TRBD2. J gave up 3 bases and V 4 bases, and 11 bases lay outside the gene matches. This CDR3 is 18 amino acids long. Germline V gives CDR1 SGHNT, CDR2 YENEEA. CDR3 bases: TGTGCCAGCAGCTCCGGACTAGCGGGAGCGCGAGGAGAAGAGACCCAGTACTTC. Amino acids: CASSSGLAGARGEETQYF.

This clonotype was detected many times. The chain employs TRBV7-2 and TRBJ1-1; D ambiguous. Germline V gene sequence: CDR1 SGHTA, CDR2 FQGNSA. Trimming pared 5 bases from V and 0 bases from J, leaving 7 bases between. The CDR3 loop spans 13 amino acids. CDR3 DNA: TGTGCCAGCAGCCTGAGAATGAACACTGAAGCTTTCTTT. Amino acid sequence: CASSLRMNTEAFF.

This clonotype appeared a few times. The rearrangement uses TRBV11-2 and TRBJ2-1; D is possibly TRBD2 (6 bases). V lost 4 bases to trimming and J lost 4 bases, with 17 bases between them. This CDR3 comprises 16 residues. The germline gives CDR1 SGHAT, CDR2 FQNNGV. As DNA, the CDR3 is TGTGCCAGCAGCTCCATGGGGACTCCCCCATACAATGAGCAGTTCTTC. Protein: CASSSMGTPPYNEQFF. Combining the CDR3 with reference TRBV11-2 and TRBJ2-1 gives the whole variable domain EAGVAQSPRYKIIEKRQSVAFWCNPISGHATLYWYQQILGQGPKLLIQFQNNGVVDDSQLPKDRFSAERLKGVDSTLKIQPAKLEDSAVYLCASSSMGTPPYNEQFFGPGTRLTVL.

The chain employs TRBV2 and TRBJ1-1, with D unresolved. Germline V gene sequence: CDR1 SNHLY, CDR2 FYNNEI. V shed 1 base and J shed 0 bases, with 12 bases lying between them. The length of the CDR3 is 16 residues. As DNA, the CDR3 is TGTGCCAGCAGTGAAGTCGGTGGAGTCTTGAACACTGAAGCTTTCTTT. As protein: CASSEVGGVLNTEAFF.

The V gene is TRBV2, the J gene TRBJ2-5, with TRBD1 identical over 8 bases. CDR3 length: 14 amino acids. Germline V gene sequence: CDR1 SNHLY, CDR2 FYNNEI. After removal of 5 bases from V and 5 bases from J, the junction contained 7 bases not matched to a gene. The CDR3, as DNA: TGTGCCAGCAGTAGGACAGGGATTCGGGAGACCCAGTACTTC. Amino acids: CASSRTGIRETQYF. Based on the CDR3 plus reference TRBV2 and TRBJ2-5, the full variable domain is EPEVTQTPSHQVTQMGQEVILRCVPISNHLYFYWYRQILGQKVEFLVSFYNNEISEKSEIFDDQFSVERPDGSNFTLKIRSTKLEDSAMYFCASSRTGIRETQYFGPGTRLLVL.

J is TRBJ2-7 and V is TRBV29-1, with D possibly called TRBD1 or TRBD2 (5 bases each). CDR1 SQVTM and CDR2 ANQGSEA come from the germline V gene. The V gene lost 6 bases and the J gene lost 0 bases, with 12 bases spanning the gap. The CDR3 runs 13 residues. This chain's CDR3 is CSVNRDGSYEQYF. The CDR3 DNA reads TGCAGCGTGAACCGGGACGGCTCCTACGAGCAGTACTTC.

There are a few counts of this clonotype. V usage is TRBV6-6 and J usage is TRBJ2-1; a weak D match, TRBD2 (6 bases). Germline V gene sequence: CDR1 MNHNY, CDR2 SVGAGI (reference sequence). Between the trimmed V and J ends, which lost 5 bases and 14 bases, there was a span of 19 bases. The CDR3 runs 13 residues. CDR3 residues: CASSLGGTPEEFF. The CDR3 DNA reads TGTGCCAGCAGTCTCGGCGGGACCCCTGAAGAGTTCTTC.

In regard to this clonotype: A junction end diverges from the germline sequence, so it may reflect a read error. The genes are TRBV5-1 and TRBJ2-1; the D is unclear. The CDR3 loop spans 16 amino acids. CDR1 is SGHRS and CDR2 is YFSETQ in the germline V gene. The CDR3 DNA follows: TGCGCCAGCAGCCCGTTCGGGCGCAACTCCTACGATGAGCAGTTCTTC. It is translated as CASSPFGRNSYDEQFF.

There are a few counts of this clonotype. The V gene is TRBV7-2, the J gene TRBJ2-7, with D uncertain. Trimming shortened V by 5 bases and J by 5 bases, and 16 bases separated the two germline ends. CDR3 length: 14 amino acids. Germline V gives CDR1 SGHTA, CDR2 FQGNSA. DNA of the CDR3: TGTGCCAGCAGCACCCGTTTAGGCGCTAACGAGCAGTACTTC. This codes for CASSTRLGANEQYF.

J is TRBJ2-3 and V is TRBV14; D perhaps matches TRBD2 (6 bases). CDR3 length equals 17 residues. Germline CDR1 and CDR2: SGHDN and FVKESK. V was clipped by 2 bases and J by 4 bases, with 19 bases between them. The CDR3 coding sequence is TGTGCCAGCAGCCAAAGAACCGGGAGTTCCCTCGCAGATACGCAGTATTTT. This codes for CASSQRTGSSLADTQYF.

This clonotype was detected once. The V and J genes are TRBV5-1 and TRBJ2-7; the match to TRBD2 covers 10 bases. The V segment lost 0 bases and the J segment 4 bases; nucleotides outside the gene matches: 13. The CDR3 length is 18 residues. Germline CDR1 and CDR2: SGHRS and YFSETQ. The CDR3 sequence is CASSLEGLARALRYEQYF. Here the CDR3 DNA reads TGCGCCAGCAGCTTGGAGGGACTAGCGAGAGCTCTACGTTACGAGCAGTACTTC.

J is TRBJ2-1 and V is TRBV20-1; 9 nucleotides agree with TRBD1. The V segment lost 4 bases and the J segment 6 bases; nucleotides outside the gene matches: 10. The CDR3 is 15 residues long. Germline V gives CDR1 DFQATT, CDR2 SNEGSKA (reference sequence). CDR3 protein: CSANPQGAVSNEQFF. CDR3 nucleotide sequence: TGCAGTGCTAACCCACAGGGGGCTGTTAGCAATGAGCAGTTCTTC.

The rearrangement uses TRBV11-2 and TRBJ2-3; 8 positions agree with TRBD2. The germline CDR1 and CDR2 sequences are SGHAT and FQNNGV. The CDR3 has 15 amino acids. V dropped 5 bases and J dropped 8; count of bases not matched to a gene: 12. The CDR3 DNA reads as TGTGCCAGCAGCCCGGGACTAGGTAGCCCGAGTACGCAGTATTTT. This translates into CASSPGLGSPSTQYF. The variable domain in full, completed from reference TRBV11-2 and TRBJ2-3, reads EAGVAQSPRYKIIEKRQSVAFWCNPISGHATLYWYQQILGQGPKLLIQFQNNGVVDDSQLPKDRFSAERLKGVDSTLKIQPAKLEDSAVYLCASSPGLGSPSTQYFGPGTRLTVL.

The chain has TRBV5-1 and TRBJ2-3, with 12 bases fitting TRBD2. J lost 0 bases, V lost 1 base, and 3 bases had no gene match. The germline V gene encodes CDR1 SGHRS and CDR2 YFSETQ. This CDR3 has 17 residues. The CDR3 loop is CASSLLTSGGSTDTQYF. As DNA, the CDR3 is TGCGCCAGCAGCTTGTTAACTAGCGGGGGGAGCACAGATACGCAGTATTTT.

The rearrangement joins TRBV18 to TRBJ1-3, with D uncertain. The CDR3 is 14 amino acids. Between the trimmed V and J ends, which lost 0 bases and 4 bases, there was a span of 7 bases. Germline CDR1 and CDR2: KGHSH and LQKENI. CDR3 amino acids: CASSPPSGGNTIYF. The CDR3, as DNA: TGTGCCAGCTCACCACCGTCTGGGGGAAACACCATATATTTT.

The gene calls are TRBV6-4 and TRBJ2-1, with D unresolved. The J call is in doubt because the DNA end fits TRBJ2-7 better. This CDR3 is 13 amino acids long. The germline V gene encodes CDR1 MRHNA and CDR2 SNTAGT. DNA for the CDR3: TGTGCCAGCAGTGATACATCCTACAATGAGCAGTACTTC. It translates to CASSDTSYNEQYF.

Note on this clonotype: Lacking the conserved final phenylalanine or tryptophan, this CDR3 likely reflects a read error. The chain joins TRBV6-6 to TRBJ2-5; 7 nucleotides line up with TRBD2. The CDR3 has 13 residues. Looked up from germline, CDR1 is MNHNY and CDR2 is SVGAGI (reference sequence). V shed 4 bases and J 4 bases; nucleotides not matched to a gene: 3. The CDR3 bases are TGTGCCAGCAGTTCGGTAGCGGGAGAGACCCAGTACCTC. Translating gives CASSSVAGETQYL.

The chain combines TRBV9 with TRBJ2-5, with 7 bases that match TRBD2. The germline CDR1 and CDR2 sequences are SGDLS and YYNGEE. With 0 bases clipped from V and 1 base from J, the junction kept 15 bases outside the gene matches. The CDR3 totals 19 residues. The CDR3 coding sequence is TGTGCCAGCAGCGTAGCTGGCGGGAGAGTAATGGGCGCCCAAGAGACCCAGTACTTC. The encoded protein is CASSVAGGRVMGAQETQYF.

This clonotype came up many times. The CDR3 spells CIRTAPRCTYGYTF. The CDR3 DNA follows: TGCATTCGGACCGCTCCTAGGTGTACGTATGGCTACACCTTC. The chain combines TRBV29-1 with TRBJ1-2; no clear D gene. The germline CDR1 and CDR2 sequences are SQVTM and ANQGSEA. The CDR3 sequence is 14 residues long.

Remarks on this clonotype: The junction shows a germline mismatch at one end, possibly a read error. The chain employs TRBV28 and TRBJ2-7; 10 bases are a match to TRBD1. This CDR3 has 15 amino acids. Germline loops: CDR1 MDHEN, CDR2 SYDVKM. The CDR3 sequence: CASSPWTGGGYVQYF. CDR3 coding DNA: TGTGCCAGCAGTCCTTGGACAGGGGGAGGGTACGTGCAGTACTTC.